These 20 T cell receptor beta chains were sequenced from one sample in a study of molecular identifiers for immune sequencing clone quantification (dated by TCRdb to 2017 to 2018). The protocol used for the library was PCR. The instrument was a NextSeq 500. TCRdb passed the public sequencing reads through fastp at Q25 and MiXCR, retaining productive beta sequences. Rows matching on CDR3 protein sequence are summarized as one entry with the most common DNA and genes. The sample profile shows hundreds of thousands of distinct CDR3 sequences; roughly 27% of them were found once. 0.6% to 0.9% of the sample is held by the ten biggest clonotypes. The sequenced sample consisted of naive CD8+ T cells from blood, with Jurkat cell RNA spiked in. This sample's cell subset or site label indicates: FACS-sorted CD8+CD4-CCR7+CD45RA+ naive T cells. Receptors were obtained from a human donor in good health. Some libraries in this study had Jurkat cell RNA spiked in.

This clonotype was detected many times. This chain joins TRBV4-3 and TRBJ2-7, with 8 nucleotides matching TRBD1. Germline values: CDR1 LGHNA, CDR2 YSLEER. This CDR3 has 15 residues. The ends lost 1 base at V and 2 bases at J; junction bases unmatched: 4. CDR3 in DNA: TGCGCCAGCAGCCAAGGTAGACAGGGGACCTACGAGCAGTACTTC. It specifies CASSQGRQGTYEQYF.

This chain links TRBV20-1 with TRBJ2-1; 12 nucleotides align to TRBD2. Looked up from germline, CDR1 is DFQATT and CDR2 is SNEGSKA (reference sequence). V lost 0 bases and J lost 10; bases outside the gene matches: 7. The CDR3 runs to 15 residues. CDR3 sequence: CSARDRTSGIREQFF. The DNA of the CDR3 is TGCAGTGCTAGAGATAGGACTAGCGGGATACGGGAGCAGTTCTTC.

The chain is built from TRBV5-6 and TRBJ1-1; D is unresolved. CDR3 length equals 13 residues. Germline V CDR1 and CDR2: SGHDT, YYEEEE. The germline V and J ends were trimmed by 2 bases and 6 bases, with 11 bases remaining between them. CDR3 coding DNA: TGTGCCAGCAGCTTAGGACCGCGCCCTGAAGCTTTCTTT. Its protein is CASSLGPRPEAFF.

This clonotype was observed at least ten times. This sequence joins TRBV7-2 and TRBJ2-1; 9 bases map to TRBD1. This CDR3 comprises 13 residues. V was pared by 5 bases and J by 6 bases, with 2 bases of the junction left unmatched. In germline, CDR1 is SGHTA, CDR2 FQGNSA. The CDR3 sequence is CASSTTGGNEQFF. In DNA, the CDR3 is TGTGCCAGCAGCACGACAGGGGGCAATGAGCAGTTCTTC.

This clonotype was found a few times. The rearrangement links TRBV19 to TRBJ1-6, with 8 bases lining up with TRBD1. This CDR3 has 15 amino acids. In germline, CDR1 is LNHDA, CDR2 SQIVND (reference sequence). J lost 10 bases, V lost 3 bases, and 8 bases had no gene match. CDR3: CASSISTGGGSPLHF. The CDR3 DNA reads TGTGCCAGTAGTATCAGTACAGGGGGAGGCTCACCCCTCCACTTT.

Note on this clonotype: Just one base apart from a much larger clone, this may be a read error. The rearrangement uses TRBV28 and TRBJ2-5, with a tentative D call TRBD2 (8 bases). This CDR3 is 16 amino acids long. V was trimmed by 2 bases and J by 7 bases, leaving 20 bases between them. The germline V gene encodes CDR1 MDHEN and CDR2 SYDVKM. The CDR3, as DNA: TGTGCCAGCAGTTTACCCCCGGGAGGGGGCGAAGCGACCCAGTACTTC. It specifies CASSLPPGGGEATQYF.

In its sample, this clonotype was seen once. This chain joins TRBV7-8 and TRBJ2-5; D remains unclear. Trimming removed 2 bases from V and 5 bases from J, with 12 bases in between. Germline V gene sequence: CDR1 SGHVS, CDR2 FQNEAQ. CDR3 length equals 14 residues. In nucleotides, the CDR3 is TGTGCCAGCAGCTTAACCCTAGGGAAGGAGACCCAGTACTTC. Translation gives CASSLTLGKETQYF.

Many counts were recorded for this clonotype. The CDR3 region is CASSQGRVEDYGYTF. In nucleotides, the CDR3 is TGCGCCAGCAGCCAGGGGAGGGTTGAGGACTATGGCTACACCTTC. The chain uses TRBV4-3 and TRBJ1-2; no definite D call. CDR1 is LGHNA, CDR2 YSLEER, per germline. This CDR3 has 15 amino acids. Between the trimmed V and J ends, which lost 3 bases and 3 bases, there was a span of 14 bases.

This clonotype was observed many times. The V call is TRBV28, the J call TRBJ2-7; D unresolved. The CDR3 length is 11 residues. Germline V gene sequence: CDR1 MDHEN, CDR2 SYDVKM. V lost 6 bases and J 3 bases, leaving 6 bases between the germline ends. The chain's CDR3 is CASSPGYEQYF. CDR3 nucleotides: TGTGCCAGCAGCCCCGGCTACGAGCAGTACTTC.

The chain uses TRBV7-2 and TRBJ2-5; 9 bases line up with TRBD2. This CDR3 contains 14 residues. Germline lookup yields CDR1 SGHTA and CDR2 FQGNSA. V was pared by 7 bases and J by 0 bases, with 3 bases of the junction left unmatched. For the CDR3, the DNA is TGTGCCAGCAACAGCGGGGGGAACCAAGAGACCCAGTACTTC. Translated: CASNSGGNQETQYF.

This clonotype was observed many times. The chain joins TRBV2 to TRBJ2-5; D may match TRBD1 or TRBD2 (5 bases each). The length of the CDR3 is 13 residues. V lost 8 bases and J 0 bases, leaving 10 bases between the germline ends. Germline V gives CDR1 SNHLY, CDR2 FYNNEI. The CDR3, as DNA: TGTGCCAGCGGGGGAGAGTACCAAGAGACCCAGTACTTC. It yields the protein CASGGEYQETQYF.

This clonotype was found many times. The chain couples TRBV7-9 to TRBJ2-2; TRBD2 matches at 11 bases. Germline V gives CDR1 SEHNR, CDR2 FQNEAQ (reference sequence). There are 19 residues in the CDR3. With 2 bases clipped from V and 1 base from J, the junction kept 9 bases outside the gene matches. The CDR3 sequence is CASSLFFAGTSGNTGELFF. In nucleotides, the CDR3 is TGTGCCAGCAGCTTATTCTTCGCGGGGACTAGCGGGAACACCGGGGAGCTGTTTTTT.

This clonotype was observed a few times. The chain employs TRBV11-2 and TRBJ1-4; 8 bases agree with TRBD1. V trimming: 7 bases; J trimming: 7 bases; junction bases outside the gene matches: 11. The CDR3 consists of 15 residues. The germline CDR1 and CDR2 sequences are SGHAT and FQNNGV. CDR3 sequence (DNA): TGTGCCAGCACCATAGTTGGACAGGGCGGTGAAAAACTGTTTTTT. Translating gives CASTIVGQGGEKLFF.

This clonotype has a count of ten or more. The CDR3 nucleotides read TGCGCCAGCAGCGGAGGGACACCTAGCACAGATACGCAGTATTTT. Translating gives CASSGGTPSTDTQYF. V and J are TRBV5-1 and TRBJ2-3; D is tentatively TRBD1 or TRBD2 (6 bases each). CDR3 length: 15 amino acids. Germline assignment: CDR1 SGHRS and CDR2 YFSETQ. V gave up 4 bases and J gave up 0 bases, with 12 bases separating them.

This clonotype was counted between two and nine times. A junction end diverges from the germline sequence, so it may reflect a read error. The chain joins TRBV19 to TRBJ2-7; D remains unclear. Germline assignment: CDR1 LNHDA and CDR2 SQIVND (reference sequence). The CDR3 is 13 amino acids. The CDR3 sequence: CASSQTPSYERYF. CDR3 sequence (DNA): TGTGCCAGTAGCCAGACCCCTTCCTACGAGCGGTACTTC.

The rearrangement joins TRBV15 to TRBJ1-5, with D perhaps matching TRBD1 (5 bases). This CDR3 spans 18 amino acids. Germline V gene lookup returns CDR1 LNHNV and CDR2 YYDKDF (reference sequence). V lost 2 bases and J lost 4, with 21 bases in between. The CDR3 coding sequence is TGTGCCACCAGCAGAACCCACCGACGAGGGGTTGGAAATCAGCCCCAGCATTTT. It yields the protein CATSRTHRRGVGNQPQHF.

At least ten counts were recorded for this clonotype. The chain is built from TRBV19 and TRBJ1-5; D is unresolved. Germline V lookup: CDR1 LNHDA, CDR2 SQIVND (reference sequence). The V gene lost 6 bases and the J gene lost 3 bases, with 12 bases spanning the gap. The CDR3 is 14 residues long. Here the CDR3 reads CASSPGRVNQPQHF. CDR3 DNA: TGTGCCAGTAGCCCCGGACGGGTCAATCAGCCCCAGCATTTT.

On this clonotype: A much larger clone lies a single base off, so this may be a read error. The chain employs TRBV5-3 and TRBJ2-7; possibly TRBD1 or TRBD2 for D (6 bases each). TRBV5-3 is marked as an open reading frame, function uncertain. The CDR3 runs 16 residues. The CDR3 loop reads CASSLDRGRLSYEQHF. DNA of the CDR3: TGTGCCAGCAGCTTGGACCGGGGGCGATTGTCCTACGAGCAGCACTTC.

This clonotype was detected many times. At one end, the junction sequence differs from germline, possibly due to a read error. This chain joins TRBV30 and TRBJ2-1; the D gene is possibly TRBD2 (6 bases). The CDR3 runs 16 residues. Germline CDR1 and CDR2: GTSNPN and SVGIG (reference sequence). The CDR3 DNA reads TGTGCCTGGAGTACGGGTGGGAGGCCCTCCCACAATGAGCAGTTCTTC. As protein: CAWSTGGRPSHNEQFF.

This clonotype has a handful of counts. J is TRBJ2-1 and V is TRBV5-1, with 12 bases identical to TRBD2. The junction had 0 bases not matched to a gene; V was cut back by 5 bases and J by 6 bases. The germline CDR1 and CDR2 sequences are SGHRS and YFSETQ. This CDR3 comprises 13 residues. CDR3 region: CASRGLAGNEQFF. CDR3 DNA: TGCGCCAGCAGGGGACTAGCGGGCAATGAGCAGTTCTTC.